These T cell receptor beta chains were read from a single sample in a study of T cells expressing NK-cell markers. Reprocessing the 5' RACE reads, TCRdb reports a single entry for every CDR3 protein and omits DNA. The specimen's table records over 150,000 distinct CDR3 sequences. Sample: blood T cells: a sorted CD56 or NKG2C T cell subset, CD4+ or CD8+ T cells, or bulk PBMC T cells (not recorded which). Source of these receptors: a man aged 18-75 years in good health. The CDR3 runs from the conserved cysteine through the conserved F or W. Each record gives: J gene, V gene, CDR3 protein.

>TRBJ1-2|TRBV19
CASSIMDFYGYTF
>TRBJ2-7|TRBV6-5
CASSYAFESEQYF
>TRBJ2-6|TRBV7-9
CASSRGAAAGVLTF
>TRBJ2-7|TRBV20-1
CSAFGTSGDFYEQYF
>TRBJ2-7|TRBV9
CASSVGGASNYEQYF
>TRBJ2-7|TRBV2
CASSALGQEPYEQYF
>TRBJ1-5|TRBV28
CASSPGQGYQPQHF
>TRBJ2-3|TRBV15
CATSRVAREGDTQYF
>TRBJ1-6|TRBV27
CASSLSMGPYSPLHF
>TRBJ2-3|TRBV7-8
CASSLFLIDTQYF
>TRBJ2-7|TRBV5-1
CASSLGWAEGYEQYF
>TRBJ2-1|TRBV7-6
CASSFAGKYNEQFF
>TRBJ2-7|TRBV4-1
CASSQDLRRASGPYEQYF
>TRBJ2-7|TRBV24-1
CAPTVANRYEQYF
>TRBJ1-3|TRBV11-2
CASSSGDFWDSSGNTIYF
>TRBJ2-5|TRBV9
CASSVAGRIQETQYF
>TRBJ2-5|TRBV25-1
CASSELLAREETQYF
>TRBJ2-1|TRBV2
CAKRQGMSDEQFF
>TRBJ2-5|TRBV6-1
CASSEEPTGIEETQYF
>TRBJ1-5|TRBV12-3/TRBV12-4
CASSLWQQGSNQPQHF
>TRBJ2-4|TRBV29-1
CSVDGLAKNIQYF
>TRBJ1-1|TRBV12-5
CASGMLQGFLVNTEAFF
>TRBJ2-3|TRBV5-4
CASSPGPGGITDTQYF
>TRBJ2-1|TRBV14
CASSLMPHNEQFF
>TRBJ2-1|TRBV9
CASSVVGPLEVGYNEQFF
>TRBJ1-1|TRBV12-3/TRBV12-4
CASSMTDLGAEAFF
>TRBJ2-7|TRBV10-3
CAIGGKGERYEQYF
>TRBJ2-5|TRBV11-2
CASSLGRRDQETQYF
>TRBJ1-5|TRBV19
CASSIFEGSRQPQHF
>TRBJ2-1|TRBV7-7
CASSLRNNEQFF
>TRBJ2-1|TRBV7-9
CASSLGDRQVYNEQFF
>TRBJ2-3|TRBV5-1
CASSWKDSNTDTQYF
>TRBJ2-2|TRBV13
CASSLAQQGYTGELFF
>TRBJ2-4|TRBV9
CASSVASGENIQYF
>TRBJ2-2|TRBV5-4
CASSLGGFLTGELFF
>TRBJ2-7|TRBV5-1
CASSLGASFYEQYF